A selection of T cell receptor beta chains follows, all from one sample in a study of T cell repertoires in cytomegalovirus infection. Their antigen targets remain unknown. TCRdb reprocessed the reads with MiXCR, giving one entry per CDR3 protein. The sample contains roughly 500,000 distinct CDR3 sequences, approximately 42% of which appear only once. The sample was cultured PBMCs, taken from culture after CMV antigen stimulation. These TCRs come from a human donor in good health (CMV status not recorded). Some clones in this sample may be carry-over from other donors' samples. Each CDR3 is given with its conserved first and last residue. A D gene is named only where the DNA matches it firmly. Part of the rows lack a size; the others show once, few, many or a class for expanded clones.

TRBD1	NA	TRBV18	TRBJ1-1	TGTGCCAGCTCACCACCGGGGACAGGGAACACTGAAGCTTTCTTT	CASSPPGTGNTEAFF
TRBD1	NA	TRBV7-8	TRBJ1-4	TGTGCCAGCAGCAGGACAGGGGACCATGAAAAACTGTTTTTT	CASSRTGDHEKLFF
TRBD1	NA	TRBV7-6	TRBJ2-2	TGTGCCAGCAGCTTAGGGGCCCTAGGGGGCTTCACCGGGGAGCTGTTTTTT	CASSLGALGGFTGELFF
NA	few	TRBV6-1	TRBJ2-2	TGTGCCAGCAGTCGGATAACCGGGGAGCTGTTTTTT	CASSRITGELFF
TRBD2	few	TRBV10-1	TRBJ2-7	TGCGCCAGCAGTGACTTGGGACTAGCGGGAGTCAGTGAGCAGTACTTC	CASSDLGLAGVSEQYF
NA	few	TRBV7-2	TRBJ1-2	TGTGCCAGCAGCTTAGGGCAGGGCAGGGTCTATGGCTACACCTTC	CASSLGQGRVYGYTF
NA	NA	TRBV7-9	TRBJ2-1	TGTGCCAGCAGCCCTCCCGCCGGGAGAAATGAGCAGTTCTTC	CASSPPAGRNEQFF
TRBD2	many	TRBV7-8	TRBJ2-3	TGTGCCAGCAGCTTAGCGCGCGGGAGGGATACAGATACGCAGTATTTT	CASSLARGRDTDTQYF
NA	few	TRBV28	TRBJ1-5	TGTGCCAGCATCCCTACGAGTGCAGCAGACTATCAGCCCCAGCATTTT	CASIPTSAADYQPQHF
TRBD1	NA	TRBV6-5	TRBJ1-1	TGTGCCAGCAGCCACGGGACAGGGATGAACACTGAAGCTTTCTTT	CASSHGTGMNTEAFF
NA	NA	TRBV2	TRBJ2-7	TGTGCCAGCAGTTCGACAGGGCCGGGGCGGGGTTTAAGGTACTTC	CASSSTGPGRGLRYF
NA	NA	TRBV28	TRBJ2-5	TGTGCCAGCAGTTTATGGAAGGGTGGGACCCAGTACTTC	CASSLWKGGTQYF
TRBD2	few	TRBV28	TRBJ2-1	TGTGCCAGCAGCCAGGGACTAGCGGGGAATGAGCAGTTCTTC	CASSQGLAGNEQFF
TRBD2	NA	TRBV4-2	TRBJ2-3	TGTGCCAGCAGCCAAGAACCCTCTCGGGGGATTAGCGGGGGCACAGATACGCAGTATTTT	CASSQEPSRGISGGTDTQYF
NA	few	TRBV7-9	TRBJ2-7	TGTGCCAGCAGCGGAGACAGGTCCTACGAGCAGTACTTC	CASSGDRSYEQYF
NA	few	TRBV7-9	TRBJ2-7	TGTGCCAGCAGCCAGATCGGCGGGACTGGGGAGCAGTACTTC	CASSQIGGTGEQYF
NA	NA	TRBV5-1	TRBJ2-6	TGCGCCAGCAGTCGGGACCACCTCCCTGGGGCCAACGTCCTGACTTTC	CASSRDHLPGANVLTF
NA	NA	TRBV7-4	TRBJ1-1	TGTGCCAGCAGCTTGGCCAGGGGTAAAGCTTTCTTT	CASSLARGKAFF
NA	few	TRBV12-3/TRBV12-4	TRBJ2-5	TGTGCCAGCAGTAACAGGGAAGAGACCCAGTACTTC	CASSNREETQYF
NA	NA	TRBV19	TRBJ1-5	TGTGCCAGTAGTATAGTGCCAGGGCATCAGCCCCAGCATTTT	CASSIVPGHQPQHF
NA	NA	TRBV10-1	TRBJ2-2	TGCGCCCAGCGGACGGATCGAGCCGGGGAGCTGTTTTTT	CAQRTDRAGELFF
TRBD2	few	TRBV12-3/TRBV12-4	TRBJ2-1	TGTGCCAGCAGCGGACTAGACAAGCAGTTCTTC	CASSGLDKQFF
TRBD1	NA	TRBV5-4	TRBJ2-7	TGTGCCAGCAGCGGGGTACAGGGGACCTCACTCTACGAGCAGTACTTC	CASSGVQGTSLYEQYF
NA	NA	TRBV6-1	TRBJ1-5	TGTGCCAGCAGCACCCTCGACGGGGCACCCCCGTATCAGCCCCAGCATTTT	CASSTLDGAPPYQPQHF
NA	NA	TRBV19	TRBJ2-1	TGTGCCAGTAGTATCCGGAGCGGGTCTGAGCAGTTCTTC	CASSIRSGSEQFF
NA	NA	TRBV7-2	TRBJ1-6	TGTGCCAGCAGCCGAGGGGGGGGGGGCGCCTATAATTCACCCCTCCACTTT	CASSRGGGGAYNSPLHF
NA	NA	TRBV12-3/TRBV12-4	TRBJ2-7	TGTGCCAGCAGTTCCGGGACGCCCTCCTACGAGCAGTACTTC	CASSSGTPSYEQYF
NA	few	TRBV5-1	TRBJ2-5	TGCGCCAGCAGCCCCACGGCGGGGTTCGAGACCCAGTACTTC	CASSPTAGFETQYF
TRBD1	few	TRBV6-1	TRBJ2-1	TGTGCCAGCAGTGGCGCACGTAGGACAGGGCTCTACAATGAGCAGTTCTTC	CASSGARRTGLYNEQFF
NA	few	TRBV7-2	TRBJ2-2	TGTGCCAGCAGCCGCAGACAGGCCAACACCGGGGAGCTGTTTTTT	CASSRRQANTGELFF
NA	NA	TRBV19	TRBJ2-1	TGTGCCAGTAGTACCCTAGGCAATGAGCAGTTCTTC	CASSTLGNEQFF
NA	NA	TRBV7-9	TRBJ2-5	TGTGCCTTTTCACCGAGGGCCCAAGAGACCCAGTACTTC	CAFSPRAQETQYF
NA	few	TRBV6-1	TRBJ2-7	TGTGCCAGCAGCCGGGACTCGGACGAGCAGTACTTC	CASSRDSDEQYF
NA	few	TRBV7-6	TRBJ1-1	TGTGCCAGCAGCTTCGAAAGGGCAGGGAGGTACACTGAAGCTTTCTTT	CASSFERAGRYTEAFF
TRBD1	NA	TRBV24-1	TRBJ2-5	TGTGCCACCAGTGATCTCCGGGGGACAGGGCAAGAGACCCAGTACTTC	CATSDLRGTGQETQYF
NA	NA	TRBV4-1	TRBJ1-3	TGTGCCAGCAGCCAAGGGACCGGGACCTCTGGAAACACCATATATTTT	CASSQGTGTSGNTIYF